The clone carrying this T cell receptor beta chain was counted ten times or more. Its antigen is not identified. These data come from a study of T cells after yellow fever vaccination. Study results and limitations: A secondary response was less intense yet reached its peak sooner, at day 5 versus 15. A minor fraction of clonotypes spanned both CD4 and CD8 compartments. Post-booster repertoires again held most primary-vaccination clones (approximately 96% CD4, over 80% CD8).

TCR cDNA was made by 5'RACE template switching, adding a universal primer site and UMIs. Each CDR3 protein is one row after TCRdb ran MiXCR on the 5' RACE reads. The table has about 160,000 distinct CDR3 sequences, 6.5% to 8.5% seen once. The sequencing here drew on CD4+ T cells sorted from PBMCs, taken 5 days after the first yellow fever vaccination. This sequence originates from a man between 18 and 29 years old who received the YFV17D yellow fever vaccine.

The CDR3 region has the DNA TGTGCCAGCAGCCCGATCGGGGGGTACACCGGGGAGCTGTTTTTT. Protein product: CASSPIGGYTGELFF. The chain combines TRBV14 with TRBJ2-2; 7 bases are a match to TRBD2. J was trimmed by 3 bases and V by 4 bases; bases with no gene match: 5. Germline values: CDR1 SGHDN, CDR2 FVKESK. The CDR3 has 15 residues.